This entry is about one TCR beta chain. Per the germline V gene, CDR1 is MNHEY and CDR2 is SMNVEV (reference sequence). The CDR3 has 18 residues. Deletions cut 7 bases from V and 0 bases from J, with 22 bases between. Sequenced by immunoSEQ multiplex PCR; TCRdb stores in-frame clones only, minus some. The data show 100,000 or so clones, with around 87% seen just once and around a tenth held by the top ten. The sample is drawn from a study of blood T cell repertoires in COVID-19. Background on the study: Specimens from acute and convalescent COVID-19 originated in the United States, Italy and Spain. In each case, the material was cDNA or gDNA derived from T cells, B-cell-depleted T cells, or PBMCs.

The TCR sequence derives from a woman younger than 45 with acute or convalescent COVID-19. V and J are TRBV27 and TRBJ2-1, with TRBD2 as a possible D gene (7 bases). The material sequenced was peripheral blood. CDR3 sequence: CASNKRAGGPSSYNEQFF. The CDR3 DNA reads TGTGCCAGCAACAAACGGGCCGGGGGGCCGAGCTCCTACAATGAGCAGTTCTTC.